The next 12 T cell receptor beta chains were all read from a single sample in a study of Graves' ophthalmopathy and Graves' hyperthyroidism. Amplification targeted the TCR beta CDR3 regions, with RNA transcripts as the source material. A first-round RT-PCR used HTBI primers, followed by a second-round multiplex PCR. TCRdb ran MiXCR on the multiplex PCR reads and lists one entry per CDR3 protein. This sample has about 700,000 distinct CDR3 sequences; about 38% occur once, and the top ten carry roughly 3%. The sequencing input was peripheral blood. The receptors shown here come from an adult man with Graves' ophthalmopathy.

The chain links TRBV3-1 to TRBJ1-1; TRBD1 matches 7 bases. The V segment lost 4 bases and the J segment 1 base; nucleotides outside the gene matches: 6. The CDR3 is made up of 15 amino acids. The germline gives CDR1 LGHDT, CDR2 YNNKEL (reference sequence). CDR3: CASSRWDSKNTEAFF. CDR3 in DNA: TGTGCCAGCAGCCGCTGGGACAGCAAGAACACTGAAGCTTTCTTT.

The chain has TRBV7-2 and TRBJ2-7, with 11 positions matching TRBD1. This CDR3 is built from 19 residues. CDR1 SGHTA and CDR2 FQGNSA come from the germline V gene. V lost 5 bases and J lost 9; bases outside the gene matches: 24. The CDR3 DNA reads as TGTGCCAGCAGCCCTAGAGGGACAGGGGGGCGGTTTGGGTCAGGGTTGCAGTACTTC. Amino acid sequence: CASSPRGTGGRFGSGLQYF.

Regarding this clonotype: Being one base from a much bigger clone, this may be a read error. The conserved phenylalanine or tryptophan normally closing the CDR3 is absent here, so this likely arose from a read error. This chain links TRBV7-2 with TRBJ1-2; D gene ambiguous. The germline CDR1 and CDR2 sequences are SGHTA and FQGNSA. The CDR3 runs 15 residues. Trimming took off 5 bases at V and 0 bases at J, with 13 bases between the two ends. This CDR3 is CASSRAPGSNYGYTL. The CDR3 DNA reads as TGTGCCAGCAGCCGGGCCCCCGGATCTAACTATGGCTACACCCTC.

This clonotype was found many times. This CDR3 reads CASSVRRGCWGNQPQHF. The CDR3 nucleotides read TGTGCCAGCAGCGTCCGTCGGGGGTGTTGGGGCAATCAGCCCCAGCATTTT. The chain uses TRBV9 and TRBJ1-5, with a weak D call TRBD1 (5 bases). The CDR3 extends over 17 amino acids. Germline V gives CDR1 SGDLS, CDR2 YYNGEE. Trimming pared 2 bases from V and 2 bases from J, leaving 17 bases between.

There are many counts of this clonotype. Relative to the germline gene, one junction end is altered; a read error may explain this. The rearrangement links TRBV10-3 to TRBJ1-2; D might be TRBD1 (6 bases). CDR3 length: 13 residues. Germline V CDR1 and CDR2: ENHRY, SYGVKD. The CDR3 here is CASSVTGSYGYTF. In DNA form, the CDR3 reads TGTGCCAGCAGTGTTACAGGGTCCTATGGCTACACCTTC.

CDR3 amino acids: CSVRPGLAEETQYF. The CDR3 DNA follows: TGCAGCGTACGACCGGGACTAGCGGAAGAGACCCAGTACTTC. The chain carries TRBV29-1 and TRBJ2-5; 11 nucleotides line up with TRBD2. The ends lost 6 bases at V and 3 bases at J; junction bases unmatched: 6. CDR1 SQVTM and CDR2 ANQGSEA come from the germline V gene. The CDR3 covers 14 residues.

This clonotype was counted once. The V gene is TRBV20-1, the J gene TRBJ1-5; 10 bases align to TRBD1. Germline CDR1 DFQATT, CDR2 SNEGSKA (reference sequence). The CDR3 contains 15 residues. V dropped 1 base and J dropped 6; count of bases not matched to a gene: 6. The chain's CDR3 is CSARGSGQGSQPQHF. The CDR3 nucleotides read TGCAGTGCTAGAGGCTCGGGACAGGGGAGTCAGCCCCAGCATTTT.

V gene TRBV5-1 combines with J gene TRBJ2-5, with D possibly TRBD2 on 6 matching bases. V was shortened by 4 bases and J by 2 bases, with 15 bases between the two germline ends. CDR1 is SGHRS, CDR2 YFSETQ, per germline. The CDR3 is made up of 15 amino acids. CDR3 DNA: TGCGCCAGCAGCCGATCAAGCCGGGGGCAAGAGACCCAGTACTTC. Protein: CASSRSSRGQETQYF.

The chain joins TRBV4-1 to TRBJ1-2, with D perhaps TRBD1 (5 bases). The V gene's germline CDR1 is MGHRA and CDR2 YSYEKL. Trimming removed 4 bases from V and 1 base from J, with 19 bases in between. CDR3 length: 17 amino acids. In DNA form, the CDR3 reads TGCGCCAGCAGCCTAAATCCTCGGGGGAGGGATAACTATGGCTACACCTTC. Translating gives CASSLNPRGRDNYGYTF.

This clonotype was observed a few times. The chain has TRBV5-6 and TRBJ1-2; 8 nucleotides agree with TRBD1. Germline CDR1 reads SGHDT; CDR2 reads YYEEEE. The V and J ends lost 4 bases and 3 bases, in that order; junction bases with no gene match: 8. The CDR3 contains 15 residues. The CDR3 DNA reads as TGTGCCAGCAGCGCGAGAGGGACAGGATACTATGGCTACACCTTC. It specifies CASSARGTGYYGYTF.

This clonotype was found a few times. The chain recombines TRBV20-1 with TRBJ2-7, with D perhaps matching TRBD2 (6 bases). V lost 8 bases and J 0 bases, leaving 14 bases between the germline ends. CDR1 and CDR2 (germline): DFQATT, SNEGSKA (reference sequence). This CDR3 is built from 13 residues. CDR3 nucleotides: TGCAGTTTATCACACGGGAGCTCCTACGAGCAGTACTTC. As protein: CSLSHGSSYEQYF.

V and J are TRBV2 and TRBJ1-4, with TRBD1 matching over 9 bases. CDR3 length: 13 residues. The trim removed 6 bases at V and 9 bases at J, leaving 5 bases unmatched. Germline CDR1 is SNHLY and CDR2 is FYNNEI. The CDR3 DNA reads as TGTGCCAGCAGGGGACAGGGTGTGAAAAAACTGTTTTTT. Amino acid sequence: CASRGQGVKKLFF.